The 10 T cell receptor beta chains listed next were all sequenced from one sample in a study of T cells in Graves' hyperthyroidism and ophthalmopathy. Amplified TCR beta CDR3 regions came from RNA transcripts. With the HTBI primer set, the TCR CDR3 went through a first round of RT-PCR. TCRdb re-called the multiplex PCR reads through MiXCR, storing one row per CDR3 protein. Of roughly 600,000 distinct CDR3 sequences in the sample, about 14% were seen once. Sequenced: blood. Receptors originate from a woman aged 45 to 65 with Graves' ophthalmopathy.

As for this clonotype: The junction departs from the called germline gene at one end, perhaps through a read error. V usage is TRBV7-8 and J usage is TRBJ2-1; 10 bases agree with TRBD2. Germline assignment: CDR1 SGHVS and CDR2 FQNEAQ. The CDR3 runs 15 residues. The CDR3 is CASSSGTSAGDERFF. The CDR3 DNA reads as TGTGCCAGCAGTTCTGGGACTAGCGCGGGCGATGAGCGGTTCTTC.

This clonotype showed up many times. J is TRBJ1-6 and V is TRBV27; the D gene is possibly TRBD1 (5 bases). In germline, CDR1 is MNHEY, CDR2 SMNVEV (reference sequence). This CDR3 is 15 amino acids long. The V end lost 5 bases, the J end lost 6 bases, and 14 bases lay between the germline ends. The CDR3 loop is CASSAAGGSNSPLHF. Written as DNA, the CDR3 is TGTGCCAGCAGTGCCGCGGGGGGGAGTAATTCACCCCTCCACTTT.

Ten or more counts support this clonotype. V and J are TRBV20-1 and TRBJ2-7; 11 bases fit TRBD2. The CDR3 is made up of 18 amino acids. Trimming at V came to 5 bases and at J to 2 bases, leaving 17 bases not matched to a gene. The germline gives CDR1 DFQATT, CDR2 SNEGSKA (reference sequence). CDR3: CSAQAGGLAGGKTYEQYF. The DNA of the CDR3 is TGCAGTGCTCAGGCAGGGGGCTTAGCGGGAGGGAAAACCTACGAGCAGTACTTC.

This clonotype was observed many times. V usage is TRBV28 and J usage is TRBJ1-5; no definite D call. CDR1 MDHEN and CDR2 SYDVKM come from the germline V gene. There are 17 residues in the CDR3. Trimming took off 5 bases at V and 0 bases at J, with 17 bases between the two ends. The CDR3 coding sequence is TGTGCCAGCAGTAGTCCTCCCTTAGTGACTAGCAATCAGCCCCAGCATTTT. Residues: CASSSPPLVTSNQPQHF.

This clonotype was picked up many times. This chain uses TRBV6-1 with TRBJ1-5; 9 nucleotides match TRBD1. The J segment lost 4 bases and the V segment lost 8 bases, leaving 12 bases of the junction unmatched. Per germline, CDR1 MNHNS and CDR2 SASEGT. The CDR3 has 16 residues. CDR3 nucleotide sequence: TGTGCCAGCCACTCATTACAGGGGGCTGGAAATCAGCCCCAGCATTTT. Encoded protein: CASHSLQGAGNQPQHF.

This sequence joins TRBV18 and TRBJ2-3; tentative D call: TRBD2 (6 bases). The germline V and J ends were trimmed by 2 bases and 1 base, with 10 bases remaining between them. Germline CDR1 and CDR2: KGHSH and LQKENI. The CDR3 is made up of 15 amino acids. CDR3 loop: CASSPITGGTDTQYF. The CDR3 DNA reads TGTGCCAGCTCACCAATAACGGGAGGCACAGATACGCAGTATTTT.

As concerns this clonotype: A much larger clone lies a single base off, so this may be a read error. The chain carries TRBV29-1 and TRBJ2-3; TRBD1 is a possible D gene (5 bases). The CDR3 has 13 residues. Per germline, CDR1 SQVTM and CDR2 ANQGSEA. Trimming removed 4 bases at V and 2 bases at J, with 10 bases between. The DNA for the CDR3 is TGCAGCGTTGCCCCAGGGCTCACAGATACGCAGTATTTT. It yields the protein CSVAPGLTDTQYF.

The chain has TRBV20-1 and TRBJ2-7; 7 positions match TRBD1. The CDR3 consists of 15 residues. The trim removed 5 bases at V and 3 bases at J, leaving 13 bases unmatched. CDR1 is DFQATT and CDR2 is SNEGSKA in the germline V gene (reference sequence). The CDR3 DNA reads TGCAGTGCTCTTAACGAAGCGAGACAGGGCTACGAGCAGTACTTC. Encoded protein: CSALNEARQGYEQYF.

This clonotype was recorded many times. The chain has TRBV6-2 or TRBV6-3 and TRBJ2-7; unclear D gene. Germline V gene lookup returns CDR1 MNHEY and CDR2 SVGEGT. V was cut by 0 bases and J by 5 bases, with 11 bases left in between. The CDR3 loop spans 14 amino acids. CDR3 residues: CASSYSQLSHEQYF. The DNA for the CDR3 is TGTGCCAGCAGTTACTCACAGCTGAGCCACGAGCAGTACTTC.

This clonotype was detected many times. The chain's CDR3 is CASSPSPGLAGGNYNEQFF. In DNA form, the CDR3 reads TGTGCCAGCAGCCCCTCACCGGGACTAGCGGGAGGAAATTACAATGAGCAGTTCTTC. The chain uses TRBV3-1 and TRBJ2-1, with TRBD2 identical over 15 bases. CDR1 and CDR2 from the germline V gene are LGHDT and YNNKEL (reference sequence). The ends lost 4 bases at V and 4 bases at J; junction bases unmatched: 11. This CDR3 comprises 19 residues.